This TCR beta chain stems from a study of blood T cell repertoires in COVID-19. CDR3 length: 15 amino acids. Germline-derived CDR1 and CDR2 are SGHRS and YFSETQ. The V gene lost 4 bases and the J gene lost 3 bases, with 13 bases spanning the gap. Repertoires were generated with immunoSEQ multiplex PCR, while TCRdb's copy carries only in-frame clones and drops some. The sample includes 350,000 to 400,000 clones, approximately 92% of them seen just once. This receptor was taken from a man between 18 and 35 years old who had recovered from COVID-19. The chain joins TRBV5-1 to TRBJ1-4; D is possibly TRBD1 (6 bases). Sequenced input: PBMCs or T cells enriched from blood (not recorded which). The CDR3 DNA follows: TGCGCCAGCAGCGCCACAGGGAAATCTAATGAAAAACTGTTTTTT. Its translation: CASSATGKSNEKLFF.